These T cell receptor beta chains were read from a single sample in a study of patients and donors after allogeneic stem cell transplantation. TCRdb fed the RT-PCR reads into MiXCR, producing one record per CDR3 protein. This sample carries some 230,000 distinct CDR3 sequences, about 14% of them seen once, and the ten largest clones take roughly 10%. Sequenced: blood, either unsorted or a sorted T cell fraction (not recorded which). The receptor set was obtained from a human donor who was either an allogeneic HSCT recipient or a stem cell or donor lymphocyte infusion donor (not recorded which). It is not recorded whose cells these are; they may come from a transplant donor. Each CDR3 is given with its conserved first and last residue. Fields, in order: V gene, CDR3 length, J gene, clone size, D gene, CDR3 protein, CDR3 DNA. D genes are given only for firm matches. Expanded clones get a size class; other rows say once, few or many, or leave the size out.

TRBV11-3	12	TRBJ2-1	few	NA	CASSKDSNEQFF	TGTGCCAGCAGCAAGGACAGCAATGAGCAGTTCTTC
TRBV4-3	13	TRBJ1-2	NA	NA	CASSQDRRRGYTF	TGCGCCAGCAGCCAAGACCGCCGGAGGGGCTACACCTTC
TRBV4-1	14	TRBJ2-5	NA	NA	CASSQDLQLETQYF	TGCGCCAGCAGCCAAGATCTCCAGCTCGAGACCCAGTACTTC
TRBV7-8	18	TRBJ2-5	many	NA	CASSPRQATQVYQETQYF	TGTGCCAGCAGCCCCCGTCAGGCGACACAAGTATACCAAGAGACCCAGTACTTC
TRBV5-1	15	TRBJ2-1	few	TRBD1	CASSETGQGYNEQFF	TGCGCCAGCAGCGAAACGGGACAGGGCTACAATGAGCAGTTCTTC
TRBV7-3	15	TRBJ2-3	NA	NA	CASSVTSGQGDTQYF	TGTGCCAGCAGCGTCACTAGCGGACAGGGGGATACGCAGTATTTT
TRBV19	13	TRBJ1-5	many	NA	CASSRRHLWAQHF	TGTGCCAGTAGTAGGAGACATCTCTGGGCCCAGCATTTT
TRBV5-1	13	TRBJ2-2	many	NA	CASSITVTGELFF	TGCGCCAGCAGCATAACAGTCACCGGGGAGCTGTTTTTT
TRBV11-2	16	TRBJ1-3	many	TRBD1	CASSLLDRVTGNTIYF	TGTGCCAGCAGCTTACTCGACAGGGTCACTGGAAACACCATATATTTT
TRBV5-6	14	TRBJ2-5	few	TRBD2	CASSGRVFEETQYF	TGTGCCAGCAGTGGGAGGGTATTTGAGGAGACCCAGTACTTC
TRBV7-3	16	TRBJ2-1	few	TRBD2	CASSLTSGSAYNEQFF	TGTGCCAGCAGCTTAACCAGCGGGAGTGCCTACAATGAGCAGTTCTTC
TRBV5-1	13	TRBJ2-1	once	NA	CASRVSAGNEQFF	TGCGCCAGCAGAGTCTCGGCGGGGAATGAGCAGTTCTTC
TRBV10-3	19	TRBJ2-1	many	TRBD1	CATTDGTGEIFSSYNEQFF	TGTGCCACCACGGACGGGACAGGGGAAATCTTTAGCTCCTACAATGAGCAGTTCTTC
TRBV3-1	15	TRBJ1-1	few	NA	CASSQGWGLNTEAFF	TGTGCCAGCAGCCAGGGCTGGGGCTTGAACACTGAAGCTTTCTTT
TRBV20-1	14	TRBJ2-7	many	NA	CSARDAGGIYEQYF	TGCAGTGCTAGAGATGCAGGGGGGATTTACGAGCAGTACTTC
TRBV29-1	11	TRBJ2-3	few	NA	CSSRGTDTQYF	TGCAGCTCTAGGGGGACAGATACGCAGTATTTT
TRBV10-3	13	TRBJ2-3	few	NA	CATTLGETDTQYF	TGTGCCACAACCCTTGGAGAGACAGATACGCAGTATTTT
TRBV20-1	14	TRBJ2-5	NA	NA	CSAREGGAGETQYF	TGCAGTGCTAGAGAAGGGGGGGCCGGGGAGACCCAGTACTTC
TRBV11-2	17	TRBJ1-1	few	TRBD1	CASSFPRGTGEKAEAFF	TGTGCCAGCAGCTTCCCCCGGGGGACAGGGGAAAAGGCTGAAGCTTTCTTT
TRBV12-3/TRBV12-4	13	TRBJ1-1	NA	NA	CASSLIPYPEAFF	TGTGCCAGCAGTTTGATCCCTTATCCTGAAGCTTTCTTT
TRBV28	14	TRBJ2-7	few	TRBD1	CASSHRGLSHEQYF	TGTGCCAGCAGTCACAGGGGGCTTAGCCACGAGCAGTACTTC
TRBV5-5	14	TRBJ1-2	few	NA	CASSLVVANYGYTF	TGTGCCAGCAGCTTGGTTGTAGCTAACTATGGCTACACCTTC
TRBV4-1	15	TRBJ2-2	many	NA	CASSPGPLNTGELFF	TGCGCCAGCAGCCCGGGGCCGTTGAACACCGGGGAGCTGTTTTTT
TRBV6-1	15	TRBJ1-1	NA	TRBD1	CASSAPDRGLTEAFF	TGTGCCAGCAGTGCTCCGGACAGGGGATTGACTGAAGCTTTCTTT
TRBV6-1	15	TRBJ2-5	NA	NA	CASSSPGHRRETQYF	TGTGCCAGCAGCAGCCCGGGCCACCGACGGGAGACCCAGTACTTC
TRBV12-3/TRBV12-4	13	TRBJ2-5	few	NA	CASSLHSIETQYF	TGTGCCAGCAGTTTACACTCAATAGAGACCCAGTACTTC
TRBV4-1	15	TRBJ1-2	NA	NA	CASSPRNSLFYGYTF	TGCGCCAGCAGCCCCCGGAACAGCTTATTCTATGGCTACACCTTC
TRBV20-1	14	TRBJ2-3	NA	TRBD2	CSAPGLAGEDTQYF	TGCAGTGCTCCGGGACTAGCGGGAGAAGATACGCAGTATTTT
TRBV11-2	12	TRBJ1-5	few	NA	CASSKEGQPQHF	TGTGCCAGCAGTAAAGAGGGACAGCCCCAGCATTTT
TRBV28	12	TRBJ2-7	NA	NA	CASSLPRYEQYF	TGTGCCAGCAGTTTACCCCGCTACGAGCAGTACTTC
TRBV20-1	12	TRBJ2-3	many	TRBD2	CSARLAGATQYF	TGCAGTGCGAGATTAGCGGGGGCTACGCAGTATTTT
TRBV5-1	13	TRBJ2-5	NA	NA	CASSLQGEETQYF	TGCGCCAGCAGCTTGCAGGGAGAGGAGACCCAGTACTTC
TRBV5-1	13	TRBJ1-3	few	NA	CASSSGQTYTIYF	TGCGCCAGCAGCTCCGGACAGACATACACCATATATTTT
TRBV28	14	TRBJ2-5	NA	TRBD2	CASRPGLVSETQYF	TGTGCCAGCAGGCCGGGACTAGTATCAGAGACCCAGTACTTC
TRBV20-1	17	TRBJ2-1	few	TRBD2	CSARPLGSGTIHNEQFF	TGCAGTGCTAGACCCTTGGGGTCCGGGACTATACACAATGAGCAGTTCTTC
TRBV12-3/TRBV12-4	19	TRBJ2-7	NA	TRBD2	CASSFDDWLAGGRYYEQYF	TGTGCCAGCAGTTTTGACGACTGGCTAGCGGGGGGCCGGTACTACGAGCAGTACTTC
TRBV7-3	17	TRBJ2-5	NA	NA	CASSLTGVGGLGETQYF	TGTGCCAGCAGCTTAACAGGGGTCGGAGGCCTCGGGGAGACCCAGTACTTC
TRBV30	14	TRBJ1-5	NA	TRBD1	CAWSQGVASQPQHF	TGTGCCTGGAGTCAGGGGGTCGCTAGTCAGCCCCAGCATTTT
TRBV3-1	15	TRBJ2-7	few	NA	CASSQGPQGLGEQYF	TGTGCCAGCAGCCAAGGGCCGCAGGGGCTAGGGGAGCAGTACTTC
TRBV20-1	12	TRBJ2-5	few	TRBD2	CSAMGLKETQYF	TGCAGTGCTATGGGACTAAAAGAGACCCAGTACTTC
TRBV20-1	15	TRBJ2-2	NA	TRBD2	CSAPAGGRLAGELFF	TGCAGTGCCCCAGCGGGGGGCAGGTTAGCCGGGGAGCTGTTTTTT
TRBV5-1	15	TRBJ2-1	few	NA	CASSRGGTAYNEQFF	TGCGCCAGCAGCCGTGGGGGGACAGCATACAATGAGCAGTTCTTC